Detailed here is one T cell receptor (beta chain). CDR3 size: 14 residues. Looked up from germline, CDR1 is SGHDT and CDR2 is YYEEEE. Trimming took 4 bases from V and 7 from J, leaving 14 bases between them. Data came from immunoSEQ multiplex PCR; TCRdb stores just in-frame clones and leaves some out. The table lists about 30,000 clones, about 86% of them singletons, with under 2.5% in the top ten. Tumor tissue was taken before any definitive surgery or chemotherapy was given. This sample was included in a study of high-grade serous ovarian cancer treatment subgroups. This clonotype originated in a human donor with high-grade serous ovarian cancer. The V call is TRBV5-6, the J call TRBJ1-4; perhaps TRBD1 as D (6 bases). The specimen was tumor tissue. The chain's CDR3 is CASSPLQGTEKLFF. CDR3 nucleotide sequence: TGTGCCAGCAGCCCGCTCCAGGGGACTGAAAAACTGTTTTTT.